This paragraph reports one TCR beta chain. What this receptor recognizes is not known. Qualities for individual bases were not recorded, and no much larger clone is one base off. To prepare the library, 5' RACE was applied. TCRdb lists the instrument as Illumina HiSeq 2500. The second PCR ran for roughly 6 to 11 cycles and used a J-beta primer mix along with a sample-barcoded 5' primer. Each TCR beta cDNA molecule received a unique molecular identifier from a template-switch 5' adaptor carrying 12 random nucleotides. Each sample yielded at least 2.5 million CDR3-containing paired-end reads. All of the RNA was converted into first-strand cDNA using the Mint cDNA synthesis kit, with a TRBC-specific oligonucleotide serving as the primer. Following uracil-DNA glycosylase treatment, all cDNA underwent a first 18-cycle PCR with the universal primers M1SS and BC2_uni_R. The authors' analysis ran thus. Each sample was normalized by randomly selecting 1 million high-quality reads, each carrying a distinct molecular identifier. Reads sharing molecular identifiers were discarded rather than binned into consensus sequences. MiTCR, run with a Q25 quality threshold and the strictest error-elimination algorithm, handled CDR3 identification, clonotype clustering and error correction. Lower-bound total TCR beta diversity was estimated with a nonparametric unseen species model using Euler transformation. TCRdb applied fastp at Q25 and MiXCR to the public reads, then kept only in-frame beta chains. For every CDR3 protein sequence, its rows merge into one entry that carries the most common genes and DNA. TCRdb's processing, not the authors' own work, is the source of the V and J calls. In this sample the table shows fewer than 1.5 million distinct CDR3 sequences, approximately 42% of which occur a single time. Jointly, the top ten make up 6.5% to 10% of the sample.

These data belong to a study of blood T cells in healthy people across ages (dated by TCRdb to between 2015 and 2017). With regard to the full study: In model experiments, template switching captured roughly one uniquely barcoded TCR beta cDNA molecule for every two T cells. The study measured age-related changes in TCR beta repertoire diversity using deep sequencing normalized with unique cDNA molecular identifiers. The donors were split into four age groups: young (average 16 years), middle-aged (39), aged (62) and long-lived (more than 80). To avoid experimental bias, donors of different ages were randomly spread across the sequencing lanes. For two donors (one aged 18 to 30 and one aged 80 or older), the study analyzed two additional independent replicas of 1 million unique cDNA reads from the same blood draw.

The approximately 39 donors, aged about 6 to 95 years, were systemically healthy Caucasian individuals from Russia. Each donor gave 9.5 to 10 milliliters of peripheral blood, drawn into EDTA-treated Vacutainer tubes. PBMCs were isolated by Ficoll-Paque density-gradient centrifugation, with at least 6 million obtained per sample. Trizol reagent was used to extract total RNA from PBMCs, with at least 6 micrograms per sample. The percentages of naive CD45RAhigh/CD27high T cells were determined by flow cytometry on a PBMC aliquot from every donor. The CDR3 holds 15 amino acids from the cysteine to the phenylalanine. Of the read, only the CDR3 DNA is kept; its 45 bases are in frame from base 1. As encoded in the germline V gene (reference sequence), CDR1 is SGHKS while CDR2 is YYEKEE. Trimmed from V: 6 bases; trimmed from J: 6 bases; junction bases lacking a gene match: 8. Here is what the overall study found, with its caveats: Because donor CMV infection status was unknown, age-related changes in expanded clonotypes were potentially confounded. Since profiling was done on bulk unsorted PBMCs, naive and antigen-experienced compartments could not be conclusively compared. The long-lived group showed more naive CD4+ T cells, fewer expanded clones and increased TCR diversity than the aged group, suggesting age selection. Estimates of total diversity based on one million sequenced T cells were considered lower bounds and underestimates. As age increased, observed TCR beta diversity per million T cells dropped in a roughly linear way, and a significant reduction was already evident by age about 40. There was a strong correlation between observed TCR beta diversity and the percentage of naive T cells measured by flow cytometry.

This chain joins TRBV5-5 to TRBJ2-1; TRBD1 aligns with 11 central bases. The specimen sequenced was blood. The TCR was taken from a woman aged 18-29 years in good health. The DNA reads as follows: TGTGCCAGCAACCCTGGGACAGGGGGTGTCAATGAGCAGTTCTTC. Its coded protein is CASNPGTGGVNEQFF. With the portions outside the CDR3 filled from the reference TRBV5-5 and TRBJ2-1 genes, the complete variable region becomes DAGVTQSPTHLIKTRGQQVTLRCSPISGHKSVSWYQQVLGQGPQFIFQYYEKEERGRGNFPDRFSARQFPNYSSELNVNALLLGDSALYLCASNPGTGGVNEQFFGPGTRLTVL.